This passage covers 19 T cell receptor beta chains from one sample sequenced in a study of T-cell memory formation after mild COVID-19. In TCRdb, the 5' RACE reads were re-called with MiXCR into one record per CDR3 protein. The repertoire holds just under 350,000 distinct CDR3 sequences, with approximately 13% as singletons. The sample comprised PBMCs or a T cell subset sorted from them (not recorded which). The receptors stem from a young man who had mild COVID-19 (a few samples of this study predate the infection). Cell type and time point are not known.

The chain employs TRBV7-8 and TRBJ2-3; D is possibly TRBD2 (5 bases). The CDR3 has 15 amino acids. V was pared by 8 bases and J by 0 bases, with 15 bases between. Germline V gene data show CDR1 as SGHVS and CDR2 as FQNEAQ. CDR3 DNA sequence: TGTGCCAGCTGTTTAGAGGGTGGGAGCACAGATACGCAGTATTTT. Its protein product is CASCLEGGSTDTQYF.

This clonotype was picked up a small number of times. The gene calls are TRBV5-1 and TRBJ1-1, with 9 bases lining up with TRBD1. Germline V gene data show CDR1 as SGHRS and CDR2 as YFSETQ. There are 17 residues in the CDR3. With V trimmed by 2 bases and J by 2 bases, 10 bases remained unmatched. This CDR3 is CASSFRQGTGLNTEAFF. The CDR3 DNA sequence: TGCGCCAGCAGCTTCCGTCAGGGGACAGGGCTTAACACTGAAGCTTTCTTT.

This clonotype was picked up a small number of times. The J gene is TRBJ1-2, the V gene TRBV6-6; TRBD1 matches 8 bases. CDR1 and CDR2 from the germline V gene are MNHNY and SVGAGI (reference sequence). The CDR3 covers 12 residues. J was trimmed by 8 bases and V by 6 bases; bases with no gene match: 5. Written as DNA, the CDR3 is TGTGCCAGCAGCCCAGGGGGCCAGGGCTACACCTTC. It translates to CASSPGGQGYTF.

V usage is TRBV20-1 and J usage is TRBJ2-3; 10 nucleotides align to TRBD2. The V gene's germline CDR1 is DFQATT and CDR2 SNEGSKA (reference sequence). The CDR3 loop spans 15 amino acids. The junction had 2 bases not matched to a gene; V was cut back by 2 bases and J by 0 bases. CDR3 DNA sequence: TGCAGTGCTAGAAGGACTAGCGGAAGCACAGATACGCAGTATTTT. It translates to CSARRTSGSTDTQYF.

The chain combines TRBV6-2 or TRBV6-3 with TRBJ2-5; D unclear. The CDR3 sequence is 15 residues long. The V end was cut by 6 bases, the J end by 3 bases, with 17 bases between. Per the germline V gene, CDR1 is MNHEY and CDR2 is SVGEGT. The CDR3 DNA reads as TGTGCCAGCAGCCGAGACCTGGCTGATAAAGAGACCCAGTACTTC. Its protein is CASSRDLADKETQYF.

J is TRBJ1-5 and V is TRBV7-9, with D unclear. The ends were cut back, 1 base at V and 8 bases at J, with 9 bases in the middle. The CDR3 runs to 13 residues. Germline CDR1 SEHNR, CDR2 FQNEAQ (reference sequence). The CDR3 DNA is TGTGCCAGCAGCTTAGAGCGAGGTGAGCCCCAGCATTTT. Translation: CASSLERGEPQHF.

This chain links TRBV6-5 with TRBJ2-6, with TRBD2 matching 14 bases. CDR3 length: 18 residues. CDR1 and CDR2 (germline): MNHEY, SVGAGI. The trim removed 6 bases at V and 4 bases at J, leaving 8 bases unmatched. DNA of the CDR3: TGTGCCAGCAGCCTCGGGACTAGCGGGGGATCCGGGGCCAACGTCCTGACTTTC. Its protein product is CASSLGTSGGSGANVLTF.

The chain combines TRBV5-4 with TRBJ2-1; D assignment may be TRBD1 or TRBD2 (6 bases each). Trimming took off 2 bases at V and 6 bases at J, with 12 bases between the two ends. The CDR3 contains 14 residues. Germline CDR1 is SGHNT and CDR2 is YYREEE (reference sequence). The CDR3: CASSLGGLINEQFF. Written as DNA, the CDR3 is TGTGCCAGCAGCTTAGGGGGACTCATCAATGAGCAGTTCTTC.

The table lists this clonotype with many counts. This sequence joins TRBV11-1 and TRBJ2-1; D may correspond to TRBD1 or TRBD2 (5 bases each). Between the trimmed V and J ends, which lost 5 bases and 1 base, there was a span of 12 bases. Germline lookup yields CDR1 SGHAT and CDR2 FQDESV (reference sequence). This CDR3 has 15 amino acids. The CDR3 DNA follows: TGTGCCAGCAGCACCGGGACGGCGTCCTACAATGAGCAGTTCTTC. Translation gives CASSTGTASYNEQFF. Using reference TRBV11-1 and TRBJ2-1 for the parts outside the CDR3, the full variable domain is EAEVAQSPRYKITEKSQAVAFWCDPISGHATLYWYRQILGQGPELLVQFQDESVVDDSQLPKDRFSAERLKGVDSTLKIQPAELGDSAMYLCASSTGTASYNEQFFGPGTRLTVL.

This clonotype came up a few times. The V gene is TRBV5-4, the J gene TRBJ2-3, with a possible D match to TRBD2 (6 bases). Germline V CDR1 and CDR2: SGHNT, YYREEE (reference sequence). Trimming removed 4 bases at V and 5 bases at J, with 17 bases between. The CDR3 is 15 amino acids. The CDR3 protein is CASSPMEGQVDTQYF. The CDR3 coding sequence is TGTGCCAGCAGCCCGATGGAGGGGCAGGTAGATACGCAGTATTTT.

This clonotype has only a few counts. The V call is TRBV27, the J call TRBJ1-2; D is perhaps TRBD1 (6 bases). Between the trimmed V and J ends, which lost 6 bases and 3 bases, there was a span of 8 bases. Germline loops: CDR1 MNHEY, CDR2 SMNVEV (reference sequence). The CDR3 spans 12 residues. For the CDR3, the DNA is TGTGCCAGCAGACAGGGTTACTATGGCTACACCTTC. Amino acid sequence: CASRQGYYGYTF.

This rearrangement joins TRBV4-3 to TRBJ2-7, with TRBD1 matching over 11 bases. CDR3 length: 19 amino acids. V shed 6 bases, J shed 2 bases, and the junction held 18 bases outside the gene matches. Germline V CDR1 and CDR2: LGHNA, YSLEER. CDR3: CASSLNIGTGGLDTYEQYF. The CDR3 bases are TGCGCCAGCAGTCTTAATATCGGGACAGGGGGTTTAGATACCTACGAGCAGTACTTC.

The chain couples TRBV5-5 to TRBJ2-7, with D unresolved. The V gene lost 2 bases and the J gene lost 5 bases, with 23 bases spanning the gap. The CDR3 consists of 17 residues. CDR1 and CDR2 (germline): SGHKS, YYEKEE (reference sequence). DNA of the CDR3: TGTGCCAGCAGCTTTTCTTTTGCAGCCGAATTTTTCGACGAGCAGTACTTC. Its translation is CASSFSFAAEFFDEQYF.

The chain links TRBV11-2 to TRBJ2-1; TRBD2 aligns across 9 bases. Germline assignment: CDR1 SGHAT and CDR2 FQNNGV. The CDR3 is 15 residues long. V shed 1 base, J shed 13 bases, and the junction held 11 bases outside the gene matches. The CDR3 bases are TGTGCCAGCAGCTTAGGGGCGGGGGGGTACCGAGGCCAGTTCTTC. Amino acids: CASSLGAGGYRGQFF.

Only a few counts were recorded for this clonotype. The CDR3 DNA sequence: TGTGCCAGCAGTTTCTCACAGACCACAGATACGCAGTATTTT. Protein: CASSFSQTTDTQYF. This sequence joins TRBV28 and TRBJ2-3; D is unclear. The V end lost 3 bases, the J end lost 2 bases, and 9 bases lay between the germline ends. The germline gives CDR1 MDHEN, CDR2 SYDVKM. The CDR3 totals 14 residues.

This clonotype was seen only a few times. The V call is TRBV5-1, the J call TRBJ2-7, with 11 nucleotides matching TRBD1. J lost 5 bases, V lost 4 bases, and 8 bases had no gene match. Germline V lookup: CDR1 SGHRS, CDR2 YFSETQ. This CDR3 is 15 amino acids long. The CDR3 nucleotides read TGCGCCAGCAGCCGTATGGGACAGGGGGTTGACGAGCAGTACTTC. It yields the protein CASSRMGQGVDEQYF.

This chain uses TRBV24-1 with TRBJ2-5, with 9 positions matching TRBD1. With V trimmed by 4 bases and J by 4 bases, 3 bases remained unmatched. Germline CDR1 is KGHDR and CDR2 is SFDVKD. This CDR3 region has 14 residues. Here the CDR3 reads CATSDDRGGETQYF. The CDR3 DNA reads TGTGCCACCAGTGACGACAGGGGGGGAGAGACCCAGTACTTC.

This chain connects TRBV2 to TRBJ2-7; the D is unclear. CDR3 size: 11 residues. The germline gives CDR1 SNHLY, CDR2 FYNNEI. V was trimmed by 6 bases and J by 6 bases, leaving 9 bases between them. CDR3 nucleotides: TGTGCCAGCAGGGAAATGGGCGAGCAGTACTTC. Its protein is CASREMGEQYF.

CDR3 region: CASSPRQEETQYF. CDR3 sequence (DNA): TGTGCCAGCTCACCAAGGCAGGAAGAGACCCAGTACTTC. This chain links TRBV18 with TRBJ2-5; no definite D call. This CDR3 contains 13 residues. The V end lost 2 bases, the J end lost 3 bases, and 7 bases lay between the germline ends. Looked up from germline, CDR1 is KGHSH and CDR2 is LQKENI.